What follows is one T cell receptor beta chain and its context. This entry belongs to a study of patients and donors after allogeneic stem cell transplantation. TCRdb called the RT-PCR reads again in MiXCR, with one record for every CDR3 protein. The sample lists over 400,000 distinct CDR3 sequences, roughly 17% occurring once. The germline CDR1 and CDR2 sequences are MNHEY and SVGAGI. The CDR3 is 14 residues long. V lost 4 bases and J lost 5, with 14 bases in between. The sequence was collected from a human donor who was either an allogeneic HSCT recipient or a stem cell or donor lymphocyte infusion donor (not recorded which). It is not recorded whose cells these are; they may come from a transplant donor. The source material was blood, either unsorted or a sorted T cell fraction (not recorded which). The rearrangement uses TRBV6-5 and TRBJ1-1; D not certain. The CDR3 here is CASSWIRRTTEAFF. Here the CDR3 DNA reads TGTGCCAGCAGTTGGATCAGGAGAACAACTGAAGCTTTCTTT.